This T cell receptor (beta chain) emerged from a study of T cells in localized non-small cell lung cancer. V lost 4 bases and J lost 8; bases outside the gene matches: 12. From germline, CDR1 is SGHDT and CDR2 YYEEEE. The CDR3 covers 14 residues. The method was immunoSEQ multiplex PCR; TCRdb's version includes in-frame clones alone and lacks a portion of them. The table includes roughly 21,000 clones, approximately 88% detected once. The source material was peripheral blood mononuclear cells, sampled before any cancer treatment. The sequence came from a male donor at least 60 years old with stage II lung adenocarcinoma. The rearrangement joins TRBV5-6 to TRBJ2-7, with 7 bases lining up with TRBD1. Here the CDR3 DNA reads TGTGCCAGCAGCGTTGACAGGGCCTCTACCCAGCAGTACTTC. Protein sequence: CASSVDRASTQQYF.